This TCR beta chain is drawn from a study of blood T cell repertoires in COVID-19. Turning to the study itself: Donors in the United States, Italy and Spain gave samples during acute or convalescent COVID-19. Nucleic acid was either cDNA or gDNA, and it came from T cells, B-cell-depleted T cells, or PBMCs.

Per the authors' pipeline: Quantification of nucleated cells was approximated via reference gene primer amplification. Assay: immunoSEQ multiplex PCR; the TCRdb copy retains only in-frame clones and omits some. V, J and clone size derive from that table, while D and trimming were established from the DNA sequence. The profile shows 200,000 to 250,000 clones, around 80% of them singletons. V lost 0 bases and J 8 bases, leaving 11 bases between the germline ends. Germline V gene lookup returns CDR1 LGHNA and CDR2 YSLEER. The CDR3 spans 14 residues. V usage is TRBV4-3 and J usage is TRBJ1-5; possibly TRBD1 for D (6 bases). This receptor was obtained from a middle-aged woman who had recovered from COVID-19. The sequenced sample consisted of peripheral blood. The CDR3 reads CASSQDRGAKPQHF. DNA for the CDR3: TGCGCCAGCAGCCAAGACAGGGGCGCGAAGCCCCAGCATTTT.